This passage covers 25 T cell receptor beta chains from one sample sequenced in a study of technical replicates of blood from a handful of donors. Sequenced by immunoSEQ multiplex PCR; TCRdb stores in-frame clones only, minus some. The data show roughly 87,000 clones, more than 85% seen once. The sample taken for sequencing was T cells isolated from PBMCs. These receptors all stem from a human donor in good health.

There are a few counts of this clone. J is TRBJ1-5 and V is TRBV30, with no clear D. The CDR3 is 11 residues long. From germline, CDR1 is GTSNPN and CDR2 SVGIG (reference sequence). The V gene lost 5 bases and the J gene lost 4 bases, with 6 bases spanning the gap. CDR3 nucleotide sequence: TGTGCCTGGGGAGGAAATCAGCCCCAGCATTTT. Protein product: CAWGGNQPQHF.

The chain joins TRBV27 to TRBJ1-5; no reliable D call. Deletions cut 3 bases from V and 0 bases from J, with 6 bases between. Germline CDR1 is MNHEY and CDR2 is SMNVEV (reference sequence). This CDR3 is built from 14 residues. CDR3 protein: CASSFADSNQPQHF. DNA of the CDR3: TGTGCCAGCAGTTTCGCGGATAGCAATCAGCCCCAGCATTTT.

V and J are TRBV14 and TRBJ2-7; 9 nucleotides agree with TRBD1. The germline V gene has CDR1 SGHDN and CDR2 FVKESK. After removal of 5 bases from V and 4 bases from J, the junction contained 6 bases not matched to a gene. This CDR3 comprises 14 residues. CDR3 in amino acids: CASSAGTGRYEQYF. Written as DNA, the CDR3 is TGTGCCAGCAGCGCCGGGACAGGGAGATACGAGCAGTACTTC.

J is TRBJ2-7 and V is TRBV30; no reliable D call. This CDR3 is 11 amino acids long. V gave up 5 bases and J gave up 2 bases, with 7 bases separating them. Germline loops: CDR1 GTSNPN, CDR2 SVGIG (reference sequence). The chain's CDR3 is CAWSETYEQYF. CDR3 in DNA: TGTGCCTGGTCGGAGACCTACGAGCAGTACTTC.

This clone has a handful of counts. The chain is built from TRBV30 and TRBJ1-1, with D unresolved. This CDR3 has 13 residues. V dropped 2 bases and J dropped 5 bases, with 12 bases sitting between them. Germline lookup yields CDR1 GTSNPN and CDR2 SVGIG (reference sequence). In nucleotides, the CDR3 is TGTGCCTGGAGTTTGTTGACTTTAACTGAAGCTTTCTTT. Residues: CAWSLLTLTEAFF.

The chain carries TRBV7-2 and TRBJ2-5; TRBD2 might be the D (6 bases). The V gene's germline CDR1 is SGHTA and CDR2 FQGNSA. The V and J ends lost 6 bases and 4 bases respectively, with 12 bases between them. The CDR3 sequence is 13 residues long. CDR3 nucleotide sequence: TGTGCCAGCAGAGCGGGTTCCACAGAGACCCAGTACTTC. Residues: CASRAGSTETQYF.

This chain connects TRBV2 to TRBJ1-6; the match to TRBD1 covers 12 bases. The CDR3 extends over 15 amino acids. In germline, CDR1 is SNHLY, CDR2 FYNNEI. V lost 8 bases to trimming and J lost 10 bases; unmatched junction nucleotides: 9. CDR3 amino acids: CASPTGQGAGSPLHF. CDR3 in DNA: TGTGCCAGCCCCACGGGACAGGGGGCCGGGTCACCCCTCCACTTT.

This chain connects TRBV11-3 to TRBJ2-5; 8 nucleotides line up with TRBD2. Germline lookup yields CDR1 SGHNT and CDR2 YENEEA. The CDR3 is 14 residues long. V trimming: 2 bases; J trimming: 5 bases; junction bases outside the gene matches: 4. CDR3 nucleotides: TGTGCCAGCAGCTTACCTATAGCGGGGGAGACCCAGTACTTC. Protein product: CASSLPIAGETQYF.

This chain uses TRBV7-8 with TRBJ1-2, with D possibly being TRBD1 (6 bases). The germline CDR1 and CDR2 sequences are SGHVS and FQNEAQ. Trimming pared 1 base from V and 8 bases from J, leaving 11 bases between. This CDR3 has 13 amino acids. The CDR3 DNA is TGTGCCAGCAGCTTAGGGTGGGGGGGCGGCTACACCTTC. It translates to CASSLGWGGGYTF.

The V call is TRBV10-3, the J call TRBJ2-6; no reliable D call. V was shortened by 3 bases and J by 0 bases, with 18 bases between the two germline ends. The CDR3 runs to 19 residues. The germline V gene encodes CDR1 ENHRY and CDR2 SYGVKD. Written as DNA, the CDR3 is TGTGCCATCAGTGACCCGGATAAGGCGGTCTACTCTGGGGCCAACGTCCTGACTTTC. Amino acids: CAISDPDKAVYSGANVLTF.

The rearrangement uses TRBV5-1 and TRBJ2-2, with a possible D match to TRBD1 (5 bases). V was shortened by 5 bases and J by 5 bases, with 13 bases between the two germline ends. This CDR3 spans 14 amino acids. The germline CDR1 and CDR2 sequences are SGHRS and YFSETQ. CDR3 DNA: TGCGCCAGCAGGTCAGGGTTCGGGACCGGGGAGCTGTTTTTT. Its protein is CASRSGFGTGELFF.

In DNA form, the CDR3 reads TGTGCCAGCAGCAAAGCTGTACAGGATGAAGCTTTCTTT. Translated: CASSKAVQDEAFF. The chain recombines TRBV21-1 with TRBJ1-1; whether TRBD1, the table's D call, matches the DNA was not checked. TRBV21-1 is listed as a pseudogene. CDR3 length equals 13 residues.

For this clone: A read error may account for a junction end that differs from germline. The chain combines TRBV7-7 with TRBJ2-1, with 10 positions matching TRBD2. CDR1 is SSHAT and CDR2 is FNYEAQ in the germline V gene (reference sequence). This CDR3 has 14 amino acids. The CDR3: CASSLQREGNEQFF. In DNA, the CDR3 is TGTGCTAGCAGCCTCCAGCGGGAGGGTAATGAGCAGTTCTTC.

V is TRBV11-2 and J is TRBJ2-7, with 11 bases identical to TRBD1. CDR1 is SGHAT and CDR2 is FQNNGV in the germline V gene. J was trimmed by 0 bases and V by 6 bases; bases with no gene match: 1. CDR3 length: 14 amino acids. CDR3 nucleotide sequence: TGTGCCAGCAGGGGACAGGGGGGCTCCTACGAGCAGTACTTC. Its translation is CASRGQGGSYEQYF.

This CDR3 reads CASRIQGGEETQYF. CDR3 nucleotide sequence: TGTGCCAGCAGGATACAGGGGGGAGAAGAGACCCAGTACTTC. V is TRBV28 and J is TRBJ2-5; 8 nucleotides align to TRBD1. CDR1 and CDR2 from the germline V gene are MDHEN and SYDVKM. With 6 bases clipped from V and 3 bases from J, the junction kept 6 bases outside the gene matches. CDR3 size: 14 residues.

The V call is TRBV10-3, the J call TRBJ1-2, with D tentatively TRBD1 (6 bases). The CDR3 runs to 12 residues. From germline, CDR1 is ENHRY and CDR2 SYGVKD. The V end was cut by 5 bases, the J end by 4 bases, with 8 bases between. CDR3 residues: CAISIRGYGYTF. The CDR3, as DNA: TGTGCCATCAGTATCAGGGGCTATGGCTACACCTTC.

The chain employs TRBV6-1 and TRBJ2-7; 8 nucleotides match TRBD2. The germline V gene has CDR1 MNHNS and CDR2 SASEGT. The J segment lost 4 bases and the V segment lost 4 bases, leaving 6 bases of the junction unmatched. CDR3 length equals 14 residues. The CDR3, as DNA: TGTGCCAGCAGTGTCAGCGGGAGCTCGTACGAGCAGTACTTC. It is translated as CASSVSGSSYEQYF.

This clone was counted only a few times. The rearrangement uses TRBV7-6 and TRBJ1-4, with TRBD1 identical over 8 bases. Trimming took 4 bases from V and 7 from J; bases not matched to a gene: 5. This CDR3 comprises 14 residues. The germline gives CDR1 SGHVS, CDR2 FNYEAQ. The DNA of the CDR3 is TGTGCCAGCAGCTCCCGACAGGGGAGTGAAAAACTGTTTTTT. Translated: CASSSRQGSEKLFF. Complete variable domain (other parts from reference TRBV7-6 and TRBJ1-4): GAGVSQSPRYKVTKRGQDVALRCDPISGHVSLYWYRQALGQGPEFLTYFNYEAQQDKSGLPNDRFSAERPEGSISTLTIQRTEQRDSAMYRCASSSRQGSEKLFFGSGTQLSVL.

The chain couples TRBV4-1 to TRBJ2-7; maybe TRBD2 (5 bases). Trimming took 0 bases from V and 2 from J, leaving 11 bases between them. Germline CDR1 and CDR2: MGHRA and YSYEKL. The CDR3 totals 15 residues. CDR3 protein: CASSQERDHTYEQYF. In DNA, the CDR3 is TGCGCCAGCAGCCAAGAACGGGATCACACCTACGAGCAGTACTTC.

J is TRBJ1-2 and V is TRBV25-1; D is uncertain. Trimming took 2 bases from V and 6 from J, leaving 16 bases between them. Germline V lookup: CDR1 MGHDK, CDR2 SYGVNS. This CDR3 is 15 amino acids long. This chain's CDR3 is CASSEIRGLGDGYTF. The CDR3 nucleotides are TGTGCCAGCAGTGAAATCCGAGGGCTGGGAGATGGCTACACCTTC.

The chain joins TRBV4-2 to TRBJ1-1; D is ambiguous. CDR1 LGHNA and CDR2 YNFKEQ come from the germline V gene. Trimming removed 4 bases at V and 0 bases at J, with 12 bases between. The CDR3 is made up of 15 amino acids. CDR3 sequence (DNA): TGTGCCAGCAGCCCGGCGGGTGCGTTGAACACTGAAGCTTTCTTT. Amino acid sequence: CASSPAGALNTEAFF.

The chain combines TRBV29-1 with TRBJ2-7, with 9 bases that match TRBD1. The V gene's germline CDR1 is SQVTM and CDR2 ANQGSEA. The CDR3 totals 14 residues. The V segment lost 6 bases and the J segment 5 bases; nucleotides outside the gene matches: 11. The CDR3 nucleotides read TGCAGCGTCCGCCGTGGGACAGGGATCGACGAGCAGTACTTC. This encodes CSVRRGTGIDEQYF.

The chain combines TRBV28 with TRBJ2-7, with D perhaps matching TRBD2 (6 bases). The germline V gene has CDR1 MDHEN and CDR2 SYDVKM. The V end was cut by 4 bases, the J end by 2 bases, with 27 bases between. The CDR3 runs 19 residues. In nucleotides, the CDR3 is TGTGCCAGCAGTTCCCCGGGACTCACCGGCTCGAGTGTAACCTACGAGCAGTACTTC. It translates to CASSSPGLTGSSVTYEQYF.

The chain carries TRBV2 and TRBJ1-2, with no clear D. The ends were cut back, 9 bases at V and 5 bases at J, with 19 bases in the middle. The CDR3 length is 14 residues. Germline CDR1 and CDR2: SNHLY and FYNNEI. CDR3 coding DNA: TGTGCCAGGATGGACTGGGATCTAGAGTATGGCTACACCTTC. It codes for CARMDWDLEYGYTF.

The chain carries TRBV9 and TRBJ2-7; 8 bases are shared with TRBD2. CDR1 SGDLS and CDR2 YYNGEE come from the germline V gene. V shed 2 bases and J 4 bases; nucleotides not matched to a gene: 8. The CDR3 has 15 amino acids. This CDR3 is CASSVTGGPSYEQYF. CDR3 coding DNA: TGTGCCAGCAGCGTCACGGGAGGGCCTAGTTACGAGCAGTACTTC.